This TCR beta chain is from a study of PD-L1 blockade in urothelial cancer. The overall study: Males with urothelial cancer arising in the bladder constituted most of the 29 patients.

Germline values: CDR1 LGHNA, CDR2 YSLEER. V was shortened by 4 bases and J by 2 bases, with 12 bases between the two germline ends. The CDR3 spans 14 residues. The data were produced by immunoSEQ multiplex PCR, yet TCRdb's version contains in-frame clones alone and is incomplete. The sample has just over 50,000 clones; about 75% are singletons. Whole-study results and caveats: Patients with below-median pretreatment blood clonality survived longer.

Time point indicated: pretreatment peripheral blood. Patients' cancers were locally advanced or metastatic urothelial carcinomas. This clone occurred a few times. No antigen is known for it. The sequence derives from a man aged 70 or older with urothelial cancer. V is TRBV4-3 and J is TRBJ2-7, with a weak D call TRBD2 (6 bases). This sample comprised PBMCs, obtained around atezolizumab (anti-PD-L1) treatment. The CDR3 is CASSLHSGAYEQYF. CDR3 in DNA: TGCGCCAGCAGCCTACATAGCGGAGCCTACGAGCAGTACTTC.